The 24 T cell receptor beta chains in this list originate from one sample, sequenced in a study of T-cell memory formation after mild COVID-19. TCRdb passed the 5' RACE reads through MiXCR, listing each CDR3 protein once. Of about 320,000 distinct CDR3 sequences listed, about 13% are singletons. Sequencing was done on a sample of PBMCs or a T cell subset sorted from them (not recorded which). These receptors all stem from a man aged 18-30 years who had mild COVID-19 (a few samples of this study predate the infection). Cell type and time point are not known.

The CDR3 protein is CASSSGQGARQEQYV. CDR3 nucleotides: TGTGCCAGCAGTTCAGGACAGGGGGCGCGTCAAGAGCAGTACGTC. The chain recombines TRBV2 with TRBJ2-7; 11 bases align to TRBD1. Germline values: CDR1 SNHLY, CDR2 FYNNEI. After removal of 5 bases from V and 7 bases from J, the junction contained 10 bases not matched to a gene. The CDR3 is made up of 15 amino acids.

The V gene is TRBV12-3 or TRBV12-4, the J gene TRBJ1-1; D is unclear. This CDR3 contains 13 residues. V dropped 7 bases and J dropped 1 base, with 10 bases sitting between them. The CDR3: CASKGQPNTEAFF. The DNA for the CDR3 is TGTGCCAGCAAAGGTCAGCCGAACACTGAAGCTTTCTTT.

This clonotype was picked up many times. The chain recombines TRBV25-1 with TRBJ2-2; perhaps D is TRBD1 or TRBD2 (5 bases each). V dropped 1 base and J dropped 7 bases, with 7 bases sitting between them. Germline CDR1 and CDR2: MGHDK and SYGVNS. The CDR3 loop spans 13 amino acids. For the CDR3, the DNA is TGTGCCAGCAGTGAATCTGGGGGCGGGGAGCTGTTTTTT. Its protein is CASSESGGGELFF.

This clonotype occurred many times. The chain combines TRBV5-1 with TRBJ2-7; 9 bases map to TRBD1. V trimming: 2 bases; J trimming: 6 bases; junction bases outside the gene matches: 6. This CDR3 contains 14 residues. Germline V lookup: CDR1 SGHRS, CDR2 YFSETQ. CDR3 sequence (DNA): TGCGCCAGCAGCTTTCTTACAGGGGGCTCCGAGCAGTACTTC. Its translation is CASSFLTGGSEQYF.

The gene calls are TRBV4-1 and TRBJ2-7; D possibly corresponds to TRBD1 (6 bases). The CDR3 extends over 14 amino acids. From germline, CDR1 is MGHRA and CDR2 YSYEKL. Trimming shortened V by 2 bases and J by 2 bases, and 10 bases separated the two germline ends. CDR3 sequence reads: CASSQPGHPYEQYF. The CDR3 DNA sequence: TGCGCCAGCAGCCAACCGGGACACCCCTACGAGCAGTACTTC.

The J gene is TRBJ1-5, the V gene TRBV28; D remains ambiguous. Deletions cut 4 bases from V and 2 bases from J, with 9 bases between. Germline values: CDR1 MDHEN, CDR2 SYDVKM. The CDR3 consists of 14 residues. Written as DNA, the CDR3 is TGTGCCAGCAGTTCGATCATTGGCAATCAGCCCCAGCATTTT. This gives the protein CASSSIIGNQPQHF.

This rearrangement joins TRBV28 to TRBJ1-1; D may be TRBD1 (5 bases). V lost 5 bases to trimming and J lost 7 bases, with 20 bases between them. The CDR3 extends over 15 amino acids. In germline, CDR1 is MDHEN, CDR2 SYDVKM. CDR3 in amino acids: CASSTRLLGGIEAFF. The CDR3 nucleotides read TGTGCCAGCAGTACACGCCTCCTCGGGGGAATTGAAGCTTTCTTT. Variable domain in full (rest from reference TRBV28 and TRBJ1-1): DVKVTQSSRYLVKRTGEKVFLECVQDMDHENMFWYRQDPGLGLRLIYFSYDVKMKEKGDIPEGYSVSREKKERFSLILESASTNQTSMYLCASSTRLLGGIEAFFGQGTRLTVV.

This sequence joins TRBV19 and TRBJ2-2; D gene ambiguous. Trimming pared 3 bases from V and 5 bases from J, leaving 10 bases between. The germline V gene has CDR1 LNHDA and CDR2 SQIVND (reference sequence). The CDR3 has 14 amino acids. The CDR3 loop is CASSIEGWTGELFF. The CDR3 DNA reads TGTGCCAGTAGTATTGAAGGGTGGACCGGGGAGCTGTTTTTT.

This clonotype showed up just a few times. CDR3 sequence reads: CASSSGAYTGELFF. The CDR3 nucleotides are TGCGCCAGCAGCTCCGGGGCCTACACCGGGGAGCTGTTTTTT. The chain employs TRBV5-1 and TRBJ2-2; D is perhaps TRBD1 or TRBD2 (5 bases each). The CDR3 runs to 14 residues. Trimming stripped 3 bases from V and 3 bases from J, with 9 bases between. Per germline, CDR1 SGHRS and CDR2 YFSETQ.

The rearrangement joins TRBV7-2 to TRBJ1-1, with D tentatively TRBD1 (5 bases). Germline V lookup: CDR1 SGHTA, CDR2 FQGNSA. Deletions cut 5 bases from V and 4 bases from J, with 14 bases between. The CDR3 is 14 amino acids. The CDR3 DNA follows: TGTGCCAGCAGCCTCCACCCCGGGGGCACTGAAGCTTTCTTT. As protein: CASSLHPGGTEAFF.

This chain links TRBV5-1 with TRBJ2-3, with TRBD2 identical over 11 bases. CDR3 length equals 14 residues. J was trimmed by 2 bases and V by 5 bases; bases with no gene match: 1. Germline lookup yields CDR1 SGHRS and CDR2 YFSETQ. The chain's CDR3 is CASRTSGDTDTQYF. CDR3 nucleotides: TGCGCCAGCAGGACTAGCGGGGACACAGATACGCAGTATTTT.

This clonotype was counted a few times. The chain employs TRBV7-2 and TRBJ2-2, with TRBD1 as a possible D gene (6 bases). The V end was cut by 2 bases, the J end by 4 bases, with 14 bases between. The CDR3 is made up of 16 amino acids. The germline V gene has CDR1 SGHTA and CDR2 FQGNSA. This CDR3 is CASSLFGQPFTGELFF. CDR3 in DNA: TGTGCCAGCAGCTTATTCGGACAGCCTTTCACCGGGGAGCTGTTTTTT.

This clonotype came up a few times. The rearrangement joins TRBV7-2 to TRBJ1-2; no firm D call. The CDR3 spans 14 residues. Germline CDR1 SGHTA, CDR2 FQGNSA. V was pared by 5 bases and J by 4 bases, with 14 bases between. The CDR3 nucleotides read TGTGCCAGCAGCCAGGCGGTGCAGGCCTATGGCTACACCTTC. Its translation: CASSQAVQAYGYTF.

This clonotype was counted a few times. This sequence joins TRBV5-6 and TRBJ2-7, with TRBD1 identical over 11 bases. Unmatched junction bases numbered 4, after V lost 2 bases and J lost 6 bases. Looked up from germline, CDR1 is SGHDT and CDR2 is YYEEEE. CDR3 length: 14 amino acids. The CDR3 nucleotides are TGTGCCAGCAGCTTCGGGACAGGGGGTCGCGAGCAGTACTTC. This codes for CASSFGTGGREQYF.

The chain carries TRBV3-1 and TRBJ1-1; D is possibly TRBD1 (5 bases). Germline CDR1 is LGHDT and CDR2 is YNNKEL (reference sequence). The CDR3 extends over 14 amino acids. Trimming left V 6 bases short and J 1 base short, with 12 bases between. This CDR3 reads CASRGRQGNTEAFF. The CDR3 DNA is TGTGCCAGCAGAGGACGGCAGGGGAACACTGAAGCTTTCTTT.

This clonotype was detected a few times. This chain connects TRBV11-2 to TRBJ2-1, with D possibly matching TRBD2 (6 bases). This CDR3 contains 15 residues. In germline, CDR1 is SGHAT, CDR2 FQNNGV. The V gene lost 5 bases and the J gene lost 8 bases, with 19 bases spanning the gap. The CDR3 loop reads CASSDPAEGGYEQFF. The CDR3 DNA sequence: TGTGCCAGCAGCGACCCGGCGGAGGGTGGTTATGAGCAGTTCTTC.

The V gene is TRBV18, the J gene TRBJ2-3, with 11 bases aligning to TRBD2. Looked up from germline, CDR1 is KGHSH and CDR2 is LQKENI. The CDR3 totals 16 residues. V shed 3 bases and J 4 bases; nucleotides not matched to a gene: 6. The chain's CDR3 is CASSPLAGGGADTQYF. Here the CDR3 DNA reads TGTGCCAGCTCACCTCTAGCGGGGGGCGGCGCAGATACGCAGTATTTT. The full variable domain, completed using reference TRBV18 and TRBJ2-3, is NAGVMQNPRHLVRRRGQEARLRCSPMKGHSHVYWYRQLPEEGLKFMVYLQKENIIDESGMPKERFSAEFPKEGPSILRIQQVVRGDSAAYFCASSPLAGGGADTQYFGPGTRLTVL.

The gene calls are TRBV27 and TRBJ2-3; 9 positions agree with TRBD2. Trimming cost V 10 bases and J 5 bases; bases outside gene matches: 13. The germline V gene encodes CDR1 MNHEY and CDR2 SMNVEV (reference sequence). The CDR3 has 15 amino acids. CDR3 coding DNA: TGTGCCACCACTCCGATTAGCGGGGGCAGAGATACGCAGTATTTT. This encodes CATTPISGGRDTQYF.

This clonotype appeared a few times. This sequence joins TRBV7-2 and TRBJ2-2, with no clear D. V lost 8 bases and J lost 4, with 14 bases in between. Germline V CDR1 and CDR2: SGHTA, FQGNSA. The CDR3 is made up of 14 amino acids. The chain's CDR3 is CASAGQHRTGELFF. In DNA, the CDR3 is TGTGCCAGCGCTGGCCAGCACCGCACCGGGGAGCTGTTTTTT.

This clonotype was seen a handful of times. V usage is TRBV27 and J usage is TRBJ2-7; D ambiguous. Deletions cut 5 bases from V and 0 bases from J, with 11 bases between. This CDR3 is built from 14 residues. Germline V gene data show CDR1 as MNHEY and CDR2 as SMNVEV (reference sequence). For the CDR3, the DNA is TGTGCCAGCAGTCTCCTGGGGAACTCCTACGAGCAGTACTTC. Translating it yields CASSLLGNSYEQYF.

This clonotype was counted only a few times. The chain joins TRBV2 to TRBJ1-6, with 7 nucleotides matching TRBD1. This CDR3 is 13 amino acids long. In germline, CDR1 is SNHLY, CDR2 FYNNEI. J lost 7 bases, V lost 10 bases, and 7 bases had no gene match. The CDR3 sequence is CATRTGPNSPLHF. The CDR3 coding sequence is TGTGCCACCAGGACAGGTCCGAATTCACCCCTCCACTTT.

This clonotype has a handful of counts. The V and J genes are TRBV12-3 or TRBV12-4 and TRBJ1-3, with D uncertain. CDR3 length: 13 amino acids. Trimming took off 6 bases at V and 1 base at J, with 7 bases between the two ends. The chain's CDR3 is CASRRESGNTIYF. CDR3 DNA sequence: TGTGCCAGCAGGCGGGAGTCTGGAAACACCATATATTTT.

This clonotype appeared many times. This chain links TRBV5-1 with TRBJ2-2; 10 nucleotides agree with TRBD1. V shed 1 base, J shed 2 bases, and the junction held 2 bases outside the gene matches. Germline CDR1 SGHRS, CDR2 YFSETQ. CDR3 length: 16 residues. In nucleotides, the CDR3 is TGCGCCAGCAGCTTGCGGACAGGGGGTAACACCGGGGAGCTGTTTTTT. Its protein product is CASSLRTGGNTGELFF.

In its sample, this clonotype was seen a few times. This chain links TRBV28 with TRBJ2-3, with unresolved D. CDR3 length: 13 residues. V was pared by 6 bases and J by 10 bases, with 17 bases between. The germline gives CDR1 MDHEN, CDR2 SYDVKM. The CDR3 nucleotides are TGTGCCAGCAGCCGTAATCTTCTGTATGCGCAGTATTTT. Its protein product is CASSRNLLYAQYF.